The 8 T cell receptor beta chains listed next were all sequenced from one sample in a study of blood T cell repertoires in COVID-19. Sequencing used immunoSEQ multiplex PCR; TCRdb keeps in-frame clones, though not all of them. The data hold roughly 150,000 clones, with around 84% observed a single time. Input material: peripheral blood. These receptors all stem from a woman aged 80 or older with COVID-19, enrolled during active disease.

This sequence joins TRBV15 and TRBJ2-2; D remains ambiguous. The ends were cut back, 1 base at V and 3 bases at J, with 9 bases in the middle. The CDR3 is 15 residues long. Germline V gene data show CDR1 as LNHNV and CDR2 as YYDKDF (reference sequence). CDR3 sequence reads: CATSRAVGYTGELFF. CDR3 nucleotides: TGTGCCACCAGCAGAGCTGTCGGTTACACCGGGGAGCTGTTTTTT.

This rearrangement joins TRBV28 to TRBJ1-1; maybe TRBD1 (6 bases). This CDR3 is built from 15 residues. V dropped 6 bases and J dropped 11 bases, with 25 bases sitting between them. Per the germline V gene, CDR1 is MDHEN and CDR2 is SYDVKM. The CDR3 here is CASSRVGTGSFWAFF. The CDR3 DNA reads as TGTGCCAGCAGCCGTGTGGGTACAGGGTCTTTTTGGGCTTTCTTT.

The chain employs TRBV28 and TRBJ1-2; D gene unclear. The V gene's germline CDR1 is MDHEN and CDR2 SYDVKM. CDR3 length: 14 residues. Trimming took off 2 bases at V and 0 bases at J, with 7 bases between the two ends. The CDR3 bases are TGTGCCAGCAGTTTAGGCGGTTCTAACTATGGCTACACCTTC. Amino acids: CASSLGGSNYGYTF.

The chain's CDR3 is CASSPGGEETQYF. As DNA, the CDR3 is TGTGCCAGCTCACCGGGAGGGGAAGAGACCCAGTACTTC. The chain uses TRBV18 and TRBJ2-5, with TRBD2 identical over 7 bases. The CDR3 length is 13 residues. The germline V gene has CDR1 KGHSH and CDR2 LQKENI. Trimming took 3 bases from V and 3 from J; bases not matched to a gene: 1.

The rearrangement links TRBV6-5 to TRBJ1-2; no firm D call. The CDR3 runs 10 residues. The germline V gene has CDR1 MNHEY and CDR2 SVGAGI. V lost 8 bases and J 5 bases, leaving 6 bases between the germline ends. The DNA for the CDR3 is TGTGCCAGCGGCAATTATGGCTACACCTTC. Amino acid sequence: CASGNYGYTF.

This clone was seen a single time. J is TRBJ2-7 and V is TRBV5-4, with D uncertain. V gave up 0 bases and J gave up 3 bases, with 7 bases separating them. Germline-derived CDR1 and CDR2 are SGHNT and YYREEE (reference sequence). The CDR3 consists of 13 residues. This CDR3 reads CASSLDKSYEQYF. CDR3 DNA sequence: TGTGCCAGCAGCTTGGACAAAAGCTACGAGCAGTACTTC.

This clone appeared a few times. The gene calls are TRBV19 and TRBJ2-5; TRBD2 matches 10 bases. This CDR3 has 15 residues. V dropped 6 bases and J dropped 5; count of bases not matched to a gene: 9. Germline V gene sequence: CDR1 LNHDA, CDR2 SQIVND (reference sequence). The CDR3 DNA reads TGTGCCAGTAGCTCAACGAAACTAGCGGGGGAGACCCAGTACTTC. Protein sequence: CASSSTKLAGETQYF.

The chain links TRBV3-1 (or the pseudogene TRBV3-2) to TRBJ1-1; 8 nucleotides match TRBD1. Germline CDR1 reads LGHDT; CDR2 reads YNNKEL (reference sequence). The CDR3 has 16 residues. Trimming took 0 bases from V and 2 from J; bases not matched to a gene: 5. As DNA, the CDR3 is TGTGCCAGCAGCCAAGAGATGGGGACAGGAAACACTGAAGCTTTCTTT. It translates to CASSQEMGTGNTEAFF.